This TCR beta chain was recorded in a study of cytomegalovirus exposure and HLA in healthy donors. Study-wide findings and caveats: From TCR beta sequences, most subjects' HLA-A and HLA-B alleles were reportedly predicted accurately. Data from an earlier analysis indicated that most TCR beta V segments were productive either about 87% or about 30% of the time.

PCR was performed using 60 Vbeta and 13 Jbeta primers. TCRdb keeps only in-frame clones here, not all; method: immunoSEQ multiplex PCR. The top ten clones hold 3.4% of a sample with about 77,000 clones, about 84% of them seen once. Comment on this clone: The antigen is not known.

Each donor was healthy, and each was a bone marrow donor. Although they were nominally healthy when sampled, donors likely had unrecorded immune exposures. The CDR3 extends over 12 amino acids. Germline V gene lookup returns CDR1 SGHTA and CDR2 FQGNSA. The V end was cut by 5 bases, the J end by 4 bases, with 9 bases between. This rearrangement joins TRBV7-2 to TRBJ2-7; D may be TRBD2 (5 bases). The sequence came from a man aged 40-49 years in good health and CMV-seronegative. Source material: PBMCs. Here the CDR3 DNA reads TGTGCCAGCAGCCCCACGGGGTACGAGCAGTACTTC. Translated, it gives CASSPTGYEQYF.